Listed below are T cell receptor beta chains from one sample, sequenced in a study of graft-versus-host responses after intestinal transplantation. Their antigens are not known. The protocol was immunoSEQ multiplex PCR, while the TCRdb copy is restricted to in-frame clones and leaves out a portion. The sample holds roughly 34,000 clones, roughly 94% seen once. This sample comprised unstimulated CD4+ T cells sorted from spleen or lymph node cells, obtained before transplant. These receptors were obtained from a human donor who was the organ donor for an intestinal transplant. Each CDR3 is given with its conserved first and last residue. A D gene is named only where the DNA matches it firmly. Only some rows state a clone size, as once, few, many or a class for expanded clones.

>TRBD1|TRBV5-4|-|TRBJ2-5
TGTGCCAGCAGCCAATCACCGGGACAGGAGACCCAGTACTTC
CASSQSPGQETQYF
>-|TRBV2|-|TRBJ1-2
TGTGCCAGCAGGGAGGACAGCAACTATGGCTACACCTTC
CASREDSNYGYTF
>-|TRBV21-1|-|TRBJ1-2
TGTGCCAGCAGCAAGGCGGAGGGGGATGGCTACACCTTC
CASSKAEGDGYTF
>TRBD1|TRBV19|once|TRBJ2-7
TGTGCCAGTAGTCCCACGACAGGGAGCTACGAGCAGTACTTC
CASSPTTGSYEQYF
>-|TRBV7-9|once|TRBJ1-2
TGTGCCAGCAGCTTAGCGGTATGGCCTCAACTATACTATGGCTACACCTTC
CASSLAVWPQLYYGYTF
>TRBD2|TRBV18|-|TRBJ2-3
TGTGCCAGCTCACCTCTAGCGGGGGGTCCATCCACAGATACGCAGTATTTT
CASSPLAGGPSTDTQYF
>-|TRBV5-1|-|TRBJ1-2
TGCGCCAGCAGCGCGGGACACACTAACTATGGCTACACCTTC
CASSAGHTNYGYTF
>TRBD1|TRBV28|-|TRBJ2-1
TGTGCCAGCACCAAAGGGGGCTTCCAAAACAATGAGCAGTTCTTC
CASTKGGFQNNEQFF
>TRBD2|TRBV20-1|once|TRBJ2-1
TGCAGTGCAAGGACTAGCGGGGATGTGTTCTTC
CSARTSGDVFF
>TRBD2|TRBV7-2|-|TRBJ2-7
TGTGCCAGCAGCGAGACTAGCGCGAGCTCCTACGAGCAGTACTTC
CASSETSASSYEQYF
>-|TRBV27|-|TRBJ2-3
TGTGCCAGCAGTTTCCTGTCCTTTGGGCAGTCACCCGCCACAGATACGCAGTATTTT
CASSFLSFGQSPATDTQYF
>TRBD1|TRBV9|-|TRBJ1-1
TGTGCCAGCAGCCCTAGACAGGGCGGGAACACTGAAGCTTTCTTT
CASSPRQGGNTEAFF
>-|TRBV6-5|-|TRBJ2-7
TGTGCCAGCAGTTATAGGCCTGAGTCCTACGAGCAGTACTTC
CASSYRPESYEQYF